This TCR beta chain was retrieved from a study of monozygotic twins with inflammatory bowel disease. The CDR3 sequence is 19 residues long. Per germline, CDR1 SGHAT and CDR2 FQDESV (reference sequence). TCRdb reprocessed the 5' RACE reads and keeps a single row for each CDR3 protein, giving no DNA. Recorded here are some 99,000 distinct CDR3 sequences; the top ten clones represent around 12%. The rearrangement links TRBV11-1 to TRBJ2-3; TCRdb's D gene call, TRBD2, goes unchecked for lack of DNA. The specimen was blood. This sequence originates from a human donor with ulcerative colitis or Crohn's disease, or a healthy co-twin of an affected twin (not recorded which). The CDR3 protein is CASSPWGLAGAPQTDTQYF.